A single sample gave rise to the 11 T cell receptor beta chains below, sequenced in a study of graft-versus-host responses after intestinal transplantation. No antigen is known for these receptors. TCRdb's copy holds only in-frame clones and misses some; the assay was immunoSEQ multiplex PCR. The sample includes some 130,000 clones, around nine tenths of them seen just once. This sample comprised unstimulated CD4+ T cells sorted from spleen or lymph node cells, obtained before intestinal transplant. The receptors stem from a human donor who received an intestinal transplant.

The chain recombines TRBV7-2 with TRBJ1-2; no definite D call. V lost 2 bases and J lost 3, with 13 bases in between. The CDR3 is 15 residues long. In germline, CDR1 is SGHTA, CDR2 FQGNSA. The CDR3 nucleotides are TGTGCCAGCAGCTTATCTTCCCTCCGGCACTATGGCTACACCTTC. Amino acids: CASSLSSLRHYGYTF.

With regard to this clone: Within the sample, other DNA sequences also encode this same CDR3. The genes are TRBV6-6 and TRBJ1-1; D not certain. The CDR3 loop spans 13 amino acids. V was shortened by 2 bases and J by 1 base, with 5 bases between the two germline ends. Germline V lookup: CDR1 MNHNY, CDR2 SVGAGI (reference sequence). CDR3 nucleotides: TGTGCCAGCAGTTACAACAGGAACACTGAAGCTTTCTTT. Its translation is CASSYNRNTEAFF.

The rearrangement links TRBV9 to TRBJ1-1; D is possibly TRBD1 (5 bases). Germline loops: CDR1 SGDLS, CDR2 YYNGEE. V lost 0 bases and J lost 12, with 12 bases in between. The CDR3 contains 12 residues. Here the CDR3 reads CASSVGGGEPFF. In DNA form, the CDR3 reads TGTGCCAGCAGCGTAGGGGGAGGGGAACCTTTCTTT.

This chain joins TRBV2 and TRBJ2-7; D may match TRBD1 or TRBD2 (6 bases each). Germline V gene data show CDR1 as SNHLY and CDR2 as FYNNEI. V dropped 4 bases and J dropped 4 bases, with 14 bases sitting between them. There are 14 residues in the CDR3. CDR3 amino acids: CASSGGGLGYEQYF. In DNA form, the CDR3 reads TGTGCCAGCAGTGGAGGGGGGCTGGGGTACGAGCAGTACTTC.

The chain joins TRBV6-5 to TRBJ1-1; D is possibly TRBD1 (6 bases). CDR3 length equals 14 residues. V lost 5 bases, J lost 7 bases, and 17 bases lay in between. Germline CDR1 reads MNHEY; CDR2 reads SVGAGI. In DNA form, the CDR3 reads TGTGCCAGCAGTACCCCCGAGGGGGGATATGAAGCTTTCTTT. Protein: CASSTPEGGYEAFF.

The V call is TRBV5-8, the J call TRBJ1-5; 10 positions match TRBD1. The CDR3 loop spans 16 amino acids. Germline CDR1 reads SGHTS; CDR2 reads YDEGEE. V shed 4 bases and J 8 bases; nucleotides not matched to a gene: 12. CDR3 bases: TGTGCCAGCAGCCCGCCCCCGGGACAGGGGATGAAGCCCCAGCATTTT. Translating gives CASSPPPGQGMKPQHF. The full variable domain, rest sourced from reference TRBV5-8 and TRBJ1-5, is EAGVTQSPTHLIKTRGQQATLRCSPISGHTSVYWYQQALGLGLQFLLWYDEGEERNRGNFPPRFSGRQFPNYSSELNVNALELEDSALYLCASSPPPGQGMKPQHFGDGTRLSIL.

The CDR3 is CAWSRVTDTQYF. CDR3 nucleotides: TGTGCCTGGAGTCGCGTCACAGATACGCAGTATTTT. This sequence joins TRBV30 and TRBJ2-3; D is uncertain. V was pared by 2 bases and J by 2 bases, with 5 bases between. The CDR3 covers 12 residues. The germline V gene encodes CDR1 GTSNPN and CDR2 SVGIG (reference sequence). The whole variable domain, filled in from reference TRBV30 and TRBJ2-3, reads SQTIHQWPATLVQPVGSPLSLECTVEGTSNPNLYWYRQAAGRGLQLLFYSVGIGQISSEVPQNLSASRPQDRQFILSSKKLLLSDSGFYLCAWSRVTDTQYFGPGTRLTVL.

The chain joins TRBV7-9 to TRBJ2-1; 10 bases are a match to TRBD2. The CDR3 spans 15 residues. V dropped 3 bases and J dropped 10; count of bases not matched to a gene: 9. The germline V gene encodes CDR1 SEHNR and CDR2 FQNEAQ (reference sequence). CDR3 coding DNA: TGTGCCAGCAGCTTCTCCCTAGCGGGGGTTGGCGAGCAGTTCTTC. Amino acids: CASSFSLAGVGEQFF.

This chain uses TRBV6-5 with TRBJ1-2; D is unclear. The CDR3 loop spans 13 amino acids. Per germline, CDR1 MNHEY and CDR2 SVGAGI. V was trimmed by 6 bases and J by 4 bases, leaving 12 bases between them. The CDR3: CASREDLTYGYTF. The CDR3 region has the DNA TGTGCCAGCAGGGAGGACCTCACCTATGGCTACACCTTC.

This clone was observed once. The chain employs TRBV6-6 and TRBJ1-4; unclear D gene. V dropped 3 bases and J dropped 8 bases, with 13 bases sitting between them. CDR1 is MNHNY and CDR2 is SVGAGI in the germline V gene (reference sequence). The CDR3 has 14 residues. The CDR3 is CASSYIGMGEKLFF. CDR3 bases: TGTGCCAGCAGTTATATTGGCATGGGGGAAAAACTGTTTTTT.

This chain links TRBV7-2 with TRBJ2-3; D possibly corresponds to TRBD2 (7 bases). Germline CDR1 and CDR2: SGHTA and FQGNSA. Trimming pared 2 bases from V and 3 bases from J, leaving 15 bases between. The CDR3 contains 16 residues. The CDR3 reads CASSLLRGPITDTQYF. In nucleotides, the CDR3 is TGTGCCAGCAGCTTATTGCGGGGGCCTATTACAGATACGCAGTATTTT. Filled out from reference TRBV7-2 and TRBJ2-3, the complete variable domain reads GAGVSQSPSNKVTEKGKDVELRCDPISGHTALYWYRQSLGQGLEFLIYFQGNSAPDKSGLPSDRFSAERTGGSVSTLTIQRTQQEDSAVYLCASSLLRGPITDTQYFGPGTRLTVL.